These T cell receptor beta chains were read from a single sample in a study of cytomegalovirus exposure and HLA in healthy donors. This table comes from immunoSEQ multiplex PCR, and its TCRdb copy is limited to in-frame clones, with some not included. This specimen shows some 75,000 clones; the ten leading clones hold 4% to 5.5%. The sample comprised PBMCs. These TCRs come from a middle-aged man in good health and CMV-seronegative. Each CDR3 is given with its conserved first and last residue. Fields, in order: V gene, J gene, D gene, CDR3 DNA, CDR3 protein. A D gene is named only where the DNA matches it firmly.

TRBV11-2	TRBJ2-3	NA	TGTGCCAGCAGTATAAGCGATACGCAGTATTTT	CASSISDTQYF
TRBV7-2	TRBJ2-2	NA	TGCGCCAGCAGCCCCCGCACCGGGAACACCGGGGAGCTGTTTTTT	CASSPRTGNTGELFF
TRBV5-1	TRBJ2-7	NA	TGCGCCAGCAGTTATGACAGAACCTACGAGCAGTACTTC	CASSYDRTYEQYF
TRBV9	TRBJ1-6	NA	TGTGCCAGCAGCGCCCTTGCAGGGGTCAATTCACCCCTCCACTTT	CASSALAGVNSPLHF
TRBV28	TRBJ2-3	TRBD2	TGTGCCAGCAGTTTGGGGACTAGCGGGAGTTATACGCAGTATTTT	CASSLGTSGSYTQYF
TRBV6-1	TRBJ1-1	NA	TGTGCCAGCAGTGTCAAACACAACACTGAAGCTTTCTTT	CASSVKHNTEAFF
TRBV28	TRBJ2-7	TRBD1	TGTGCCAGCACCGGGACAGCCACCTACGAGCAGTACTTC	CASTGTATYEQYF
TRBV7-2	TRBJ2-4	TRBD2	TGTGCCAGCAGTACTGGACTAGCGGCTGGAGCCAAAAACATTCAGTACTTC	CASSTGLAAGAKNIQYF
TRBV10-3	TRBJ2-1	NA	TGTGCCACTGTTAGTGTCTATGAGCAGTTCTTC	CATVSVYEQFF
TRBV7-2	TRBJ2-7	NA	TGTGCCAGCAGCGTCTTTCGTCCCTACGAGCAGTACTTC	CASSVFRPYEQYF
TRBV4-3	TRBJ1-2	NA	TGCGCCAGCAGCCAAGACGGGGGAGCGATAGGCGTTTATGGCTACACCTTC	CASSQDGGAIGVYGYTF
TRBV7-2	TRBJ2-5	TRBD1	TGTGCCAGCAGCCCCCCTGGACAGGGGGCTGGGCAGACCCAGTACTTC	CASSPPGQGAGQTQYF
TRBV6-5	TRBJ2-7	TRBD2	TGTGCCAGCAGGGGACTAGCGGATAGTGACGAGCAGTACTTC	CASRGLADSDEQYF
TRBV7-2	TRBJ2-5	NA	TGTGCCAGCAGCTGGACCCCGGGGAGACAAGAGACCCAGTACTTC	CASSWTPGRQETQYF
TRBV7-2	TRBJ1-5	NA	TGTGCCAGCAGCTTAGAGGCAGGGTTAAATCAGCCCCAGCATTTT	CASSLEAGLNQPQHF
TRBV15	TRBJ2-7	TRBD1	TGTGCCACCAGCAGATGGACAGGGGGCCTCGGCGAGCAGTACTTC	CATSRWTGGLGEQYF
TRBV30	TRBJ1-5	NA	TGTGCCTGGAGTGTAGGGGCCGGCGGGGCCTTCGCTTCTCAGCCCCAGCATTTT	CAWSVGAGGAFASQPQHF
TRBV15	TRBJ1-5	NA	TGTGCCACCAGCCCCACCCTGACAGGAGATCAGCCCCAGCATTTT	CATSPTLTGDQPQHF
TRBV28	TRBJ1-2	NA	TGTGCCAGCGAATCCGCGGGTCTCTATGGCTACACCTTC	CASESAGLYGYTF
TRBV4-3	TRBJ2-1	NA	TGCGCCAGCAGCCAAGCGGGGTTCTACAATGAGCAGTTCTTC	CASSQAGFYNEQFF
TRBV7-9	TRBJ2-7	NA	TGTGCCAGCAGCTTACCAGGGTTAGGCTCCTACGAGCAGTACTTC	CASSLPGLGSYEQYF
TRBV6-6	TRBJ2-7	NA	TGTGCCAGCGCCGAGCGGTCCGAGCAGTACTTC	CASAERSEQYF
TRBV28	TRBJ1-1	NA	TGTGCCAGCAGTTCCCCGGTAGAGAACACTGAAGCTTTCTTT	CASSSPVENTEAFF
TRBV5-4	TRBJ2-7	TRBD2	TGTGCCAGCAGCCCGACTAGCGCAGCCTACGAGCAGTACTTC	CASSPTSAAYEQYF
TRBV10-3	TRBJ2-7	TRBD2	TGTGCCATCAGTGAGGTAGCGGGAGTCGCCTACGAGCAGTACTTC	CAISEVAGVAYEQYF
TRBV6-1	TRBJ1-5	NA	TGTGCCAGCAGCCGAAGGGTGCAGGGGCAGCCCCAGCATTTT	CASSRRVQGQPQHF
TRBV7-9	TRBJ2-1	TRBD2	TGTGCCAGCGCACCGGGGGGGGCGTCCTACAATGAGCAGTTCTTC	CASAPGGASYNEQFF
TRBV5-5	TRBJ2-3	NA	TGTGCCAGCAGCTTGTGGGACTTTAGCACAGATACGCAGTATTTT	CASSLWDFSTDTQYF
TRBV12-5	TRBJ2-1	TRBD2	TGTGCTAGTGGTTTCTATTTGACTAGCGGGGGGGTTTCCTACAATGAGCAGTTCTTC	CASGFYLTSGGVSYNEQFF
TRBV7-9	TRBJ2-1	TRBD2	TGTGCCAGCAGCTTAGAATCTAGCGGGGGGGCGCTGGGGCATGAGCAGTTCTTC	CASSLESSGGALGHEQFF
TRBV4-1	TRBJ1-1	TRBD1	TGCGCCAGCAGCCAAGAAAGTAAAACAGGGGGCACTGAAGCTTTCTTT	CASSQESKTGGTEAFF
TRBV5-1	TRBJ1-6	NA	TGCGCCAGCAGCTTAACCGGCGGAAAGTATAATTCACCCCTCCACTTT	CASSLTGGKYNSPLHF
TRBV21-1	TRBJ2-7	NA	TGTGCCAGCAGCAAAGTTGCCAGGGGGTTGGACGAGCAGTACTTC	CASSKVARGLDEQYF
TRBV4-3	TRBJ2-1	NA	TGCGCCAGCAGCCAAGATTTAGAATACAATGAGCAGTTCTTC	CASSQDLEYNEQFF
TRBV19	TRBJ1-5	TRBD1	TGTGCCAGTAGTACTGCCGGGACAGGGGGTCAGCCCCAGCATTTT	CASSTAGTGGQPQHF
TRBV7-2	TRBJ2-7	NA	TGTGCCAGCAGCCCGGAGGCCGGGGAGATCTACGAGCAGTACTTC	CASSPEAGEIYEQYF
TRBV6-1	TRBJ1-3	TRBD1	TGTGCCAGCAGTGCGGGACAGGGGCACTCTGGAAACACCATATATTTT	CASSAGQGHSGNTIYF
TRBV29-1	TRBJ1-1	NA	TGCAGCGTTGATCAGGGCTCTGGCTCTGAAGCTTTCTTT	CSVDQGSGSEAFF